These T cell receptor beta chains were read from a single sample in a study of radiotherapy plus CTLA-4 blockade in lung cancer. The table came from immunoSEQ multiplex PCR; TCRdb's copy has only in-frame clones and leaves some out. Among roughly 69,000 clones listed, 76% were seen once. Sequenced here: peripheral blood, sampled from a patient treated with radiotherapy plus ipilimumab. The receptors stem from a human donor with non-small cell lung cancer whose response to radiotherapy plus ipilimumab could not be evaluated. Some clones in this sample may be carry-over from other donors' samples. CDR3s include the opening cysteine and the closing phenylalanine or tryptophan. The D gene is left open where the match is weak. Some rows have no size entry. The others give once, few or many, or a class for an expanded clone.

J gene | V gene | D gene | clone size | CDR3 DNA | CDR3 protein
TRBJ1-6 | TRBV6-5 | . | medium-sized | TGTGCCTCCCGTTCAGGGGCAGGATCACCCCTCCACTTT | CASRSGAGSPLHF
TRBJ2-3 | TRBV9 | . | few | TGTGCCAGCAGCGTTAAGGGAACCAGGGCGAGCACAGATACGCAGTATTTT | CASSVKGTRASTDTQYF
TRBJ2-3 | TRBV6-4 | TRBD2 | . | TGTGCCAGCAGTTTAGCGGGACGCCCAGATACGCAGTATTTT | CASSLAGRPDTQYF
TRBJ2-7 | TRBV5-6 | TRBD2 | . | TGTGCCAGCAGCTGGGGGGGATCCTACGAGCAGTACTTC | CASSWGGSYEQYF
TRBJ2-7 | TRBV4-3 | TRBD1 | . | TGCGCCAGCAGCCAAGATATCCCGGGACAGGGATCCTACGAGCAGTACTTC | CASSQDIPGQGSYEQYF
TRBJ2-7 | TRBV13 | . | . | TGTGCCAGCAGCCTATCCTATCACTCCTACGAGCAGTACTTC | CASSLSYHSYEQYF
TRBJ1-4 | TRBV5-6 | . | . | TGTGCCAGCAGCGCAACAGGGAGAACTAATGAAAAACTGTTTTTT | CASSATGRTNEKLFF
TRBJ2-6 | TRBV30 | . | . | TGTGCCTGGACGATTGGAGTCTCTGGGGCCAACGTCCTGACTTTC | CAWTIGVSGANVLTF
TRBJ1-1 | TRBV5-1 | . | once | TGCGCCAGCAGCTTGATCCAGGGGAACACTGAAGCTTTCTTT | CASSLIQGNTEAFF
TRBJ1-5 | TRBV6-5 | TRBD1 | . | TGTGCCAGCAGGGGGACAGGGACGAGCAATCAGCCCCAGCATTTT | CASRGTGTSNQPQHF
TRBJ1-4 | TRBV6-5 | TRBD1 | once | TGTGCCAGCCGGGACAGTAATGAAAAACTGTTTTTT | CASRDSNEKLFF
TRBJ1-5 | TRBV6-5 | TRBD1 | . | TGTGCCAGCAGTGGACAGGGGGACCAGCCCCAGCATTTT | CASSGQGDQPQHF
TRBJ2-5 | TRBV30 | TRBD1 | . | TGTGCCTGGGGGGGACAGGGTTATGAGACCCAGTACTTC | CAWGGQGYETQYF
TRBJ2-7 | TRBV5-4 | . | . | TGTGCCAGCAGCTTGGAGACAGGCTCCTACGAGCAGTACTTC | CASSLETGSYEQYF
TRBJ1-6 | TRBV29-1 | . | . | TGTGCAGCGGGGGTGAATAATTCACCCCTCCACTTT | CAAGVNNSPLHF
TRBJ2-1 | TRBV7-2 | TRBD2 | . | TGTGCCAGCAGCTCCCGTCCGGCGGGGGTTTACAATGAGCAGTTCTTC | CASSSRPAGVYNEQFF
TRBJ2-3 | TRBV9 | . | . | TGTGCCAGCAGCGTAGTAGGGGGTTACACAGATACGCAGTATTTT | CASSVVGGYTDTQYF